Following are 10 T cell receptor beta chains from one sample sequenced in a study of T cells in Graves' hyperthyroidism and ophthalmopathy. TCR beta CDR3 region amplification was performed from RNA transcripts. First-round RT-PCR with HTBI primers amplified the TCR CDR3 region. TCRdb ran MiXCR on the multiplex PCR reads and lists one entry per CDR3 protein. The repertoire consists of hundreds of thousands of distinct CDR3 sequences, with approximately 14% occurring once and the leading ten covering roughly 10%. Sample: blood. The receptor set was obtained from a woman younger than 30 with Graves' hyperthyroidism.

This clonotype has a handful of counts. The genes are TRBV4-1 and TRBJ2-1, with D perhaps TRBD1 or TRBD2 (6 bases each). Germline assignment: CDR1 MGHRA and CDR2 YSYEKL. Trimming removed 3 bases at V and 5 bases at J, with 14 bases between. This CDR3 is 15 amino acids long. DNA for the CDR3: TGCGCCAGCAGCCAGAGGGGGGCCGGGAACAATGAGCAGTTCTTC. Protein: CASSQRGAGNNEQFF.

The chain combines TRBV5-1 with TRBJ1-3; weak D call: TRBD1 (6 bases). Germline-derived CDR1 and CDR2 are SGHRS and YFSETQ. V gave up 0 bases and J gave up 9 bases, with 16 bases separating them. CDR3 length: 15 residues. The CDR3 DNA reads as TGCGCCAGCAGCTTGGAGGGACACCCGGAGGGCACCATATATTTT. It is translated as CASSLEGHPEGTIYF.

There are many counts of this clonotype. The chain has TRBV4-1 and TRBJ1-5; 10 bases fit TRBD1. The V gene's germline CDR1 is MGHRA and CDR2 YSYEKL. V trimming: 0 bases; J trimming: 7 bases; junction bases outside the gene matches: 15. The CDR3 is 19 amino acids. CDR3 loop: CASSQDRRRDRGLYQPQHF. Written as DNA, the CDR3 is TGCGCCAGCAGCCAAGATAGGCGAAGGGACAGGGGTCTTTACCAGCCCCAGCATTTT.

On this clonotype: Being one base from a much bigger clone, this may be a read error. V is TRBV27 and J is TRBJ2-7, with D perhaps TRBD2 (5 bases). In germline, CDR1 is MNHEY, CDR2 SMNVEV (reference sequence). V lost 5 bases, J lost 7 bases, and 21 bases lay in between. This CDR3 has 15 residues. The CDR3 sequence: CASSDRTDGVDEQYF. DNA of the CDR3: TGTGCCAGCAGTGATCGAACGGACGGGGTCGATGAGCAGTACTTC.

This clonotype was seen only a few times. The chain couples TRBV7-9 to TRBJ2-1; D gene ambiguous. CDR1 SEHNR and CDR2 FQNEAQ come from the germline V gene (reference sequence). This CDR3 region has 16 residues. V was pared by 5 bases and J by 8 bases, with 22 bases between. CDR3 residues: CASSPPWTAGRDEQFF. The CDR3 DNA is TGTGCCAGCAGCCCGCCCTGGACCGCAGGCCGGGATGAGCAGTTCTTC.

This clonotype was found many times. The V and J genes are TRBV28 and TRBJ2-7; 7 bases line up with TRBD1. Germline lookup yields CDR1 MDHEN and CDR2 SYDVKM. There are 12 residues in the CDR3. In nucleotides, the CDR3 is TGTGTCACGGGACAGAGGTCCTACGAGCAGTACTTC. Amino acid sequence: CVTGQRSYEQYF.

This clonotype was counted a few times. V and J are TRBV20-1 and TRBJ1-3, with 7 nucleotides matching TRBD1. CDR3 length equals 15 residues. With 0 bases clipped from V and 3 bases from J, the junction kept 5 bases outside the gene matches. Germline CDR1 reads DFQATT; CDR2 reads SNEGSKA (reference sequence). CDR3 sequence: CSARDLGTDGNTIYF. As DNA, the CDR3 is TGCAGTGCTAGAGATCTCGGGACAGATGGAAACACCATATATTTT.

The V gene is TRBV5-1, the J gene TRBJ2-3; 10 bases line up with TRBD2. The CDR3 is 16 residues long. V lost 0 bases, J lost 4 bases, and 5 bases stayed unmatched. Germline CDR1 and CDR2: SGHRS and YFSETQ. The CDR3 nucleotides read TGCGCCAGCAGCTTGGAGCTAGCGGGAGCCGCAGATACGCAGTATTTT. This codes for CASSLELAGAADTQYF.

This clonotype was seen many times. The chain joins TRBV20-1 to TRBJ2-7; D perhaps matches TRBD2 (6 bases). The CDR3 contains 13 residues. V lost 3 bases to trimming and J lost 6 bases, with 15 bases between them. From germline, CDR1 is DFQATT and CDR2 SNEGSKA (reference sequence). The CDR3 sequence: CSASGRPGGEQYF. The CDR3 nucleotides are TGCAGTGCTAGCGGGAGACCAGGCGGCGAGCAGTACTTC.

This clonotype has ten or more counts. This chain connects TRBV6-1 to TRBJ2-4; 12 bases line up with TRBD1. Germline trimming cut 7 bases from V and 1 base from J; bases unmatched to any gene: 14. CDR1 is MNHNS and CDR2 is SASEGT in the germline V gene. CDR3 length equals 19 residues. DNA of the CDR3: TGTGCCAGCAACCAAAGGAGGGACAGGGGGCCGGAGGCCAAAAACATTCAGTACTTC. This encodes CASNQRRDRGPEAKNIQYF.